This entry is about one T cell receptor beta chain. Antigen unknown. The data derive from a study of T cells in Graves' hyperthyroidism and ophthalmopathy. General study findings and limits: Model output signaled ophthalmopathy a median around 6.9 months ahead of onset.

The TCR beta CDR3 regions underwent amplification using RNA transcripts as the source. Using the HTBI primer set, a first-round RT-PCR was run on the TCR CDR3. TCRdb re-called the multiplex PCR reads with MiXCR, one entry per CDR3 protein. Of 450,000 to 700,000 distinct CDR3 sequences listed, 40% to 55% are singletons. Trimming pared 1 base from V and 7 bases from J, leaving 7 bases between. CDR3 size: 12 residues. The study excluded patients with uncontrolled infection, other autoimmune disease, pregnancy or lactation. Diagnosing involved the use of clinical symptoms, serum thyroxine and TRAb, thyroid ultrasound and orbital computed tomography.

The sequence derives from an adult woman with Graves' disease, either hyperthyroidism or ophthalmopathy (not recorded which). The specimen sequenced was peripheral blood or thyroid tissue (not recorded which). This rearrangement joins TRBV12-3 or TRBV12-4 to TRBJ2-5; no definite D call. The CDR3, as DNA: TGTGCCAGCAGTTTAGGTTGGGGGACCCAGTACTTC. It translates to CASSLGWGTQYF.